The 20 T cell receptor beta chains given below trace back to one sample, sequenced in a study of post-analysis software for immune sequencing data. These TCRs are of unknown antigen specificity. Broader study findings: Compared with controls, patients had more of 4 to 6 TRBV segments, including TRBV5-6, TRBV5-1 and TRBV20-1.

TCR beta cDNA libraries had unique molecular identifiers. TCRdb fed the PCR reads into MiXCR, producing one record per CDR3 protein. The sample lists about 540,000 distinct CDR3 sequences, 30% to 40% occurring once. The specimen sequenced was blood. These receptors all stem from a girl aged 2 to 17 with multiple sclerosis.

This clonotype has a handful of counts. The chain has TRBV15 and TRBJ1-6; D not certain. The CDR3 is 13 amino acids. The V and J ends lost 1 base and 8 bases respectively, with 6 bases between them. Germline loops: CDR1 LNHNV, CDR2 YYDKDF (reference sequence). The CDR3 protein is CATSRAWDSPLHF. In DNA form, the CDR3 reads TGTGCCACCAGCAGAGCGTGGGATTCACCCCTCCACTTT.

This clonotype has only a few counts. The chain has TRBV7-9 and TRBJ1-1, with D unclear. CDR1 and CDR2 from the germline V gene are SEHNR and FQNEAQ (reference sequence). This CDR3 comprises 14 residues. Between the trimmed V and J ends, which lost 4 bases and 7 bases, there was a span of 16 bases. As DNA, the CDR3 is TGTGCCAGCAGCTCCTGGACGGCCCAGAATGAAGCTTTCTTT. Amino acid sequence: CASSSWTAQNEAFF. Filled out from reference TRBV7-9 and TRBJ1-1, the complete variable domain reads DTGVSQNPRHKITKRGQNVTFRCDPISEHNRLYWYRQTLGQGPEFLTYFQNEAQLEKSRLLSDRFSAERPKGSFSTLEIQRTEQGDSAMYLCASSSWTAQNEAFFGQGTRLTVV.

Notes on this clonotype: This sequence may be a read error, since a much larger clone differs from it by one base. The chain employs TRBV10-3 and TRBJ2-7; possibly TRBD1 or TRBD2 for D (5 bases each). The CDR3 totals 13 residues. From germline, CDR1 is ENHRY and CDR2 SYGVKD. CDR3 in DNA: TGTACCAGCACCAGGGACCAGACCTACGAGCAGTACTTC. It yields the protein CTSTRDQTYEQYF.

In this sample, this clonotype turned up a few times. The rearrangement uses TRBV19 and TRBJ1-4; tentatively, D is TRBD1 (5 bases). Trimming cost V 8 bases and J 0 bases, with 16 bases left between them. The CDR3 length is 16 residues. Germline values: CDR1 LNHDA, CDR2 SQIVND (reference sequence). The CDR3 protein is CASSAFQGATNEKLFF. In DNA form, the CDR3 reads TGTGCCAGTTCAGCATTCCAAGGGGCAACTAATGAAAAACTGTTTTTT.

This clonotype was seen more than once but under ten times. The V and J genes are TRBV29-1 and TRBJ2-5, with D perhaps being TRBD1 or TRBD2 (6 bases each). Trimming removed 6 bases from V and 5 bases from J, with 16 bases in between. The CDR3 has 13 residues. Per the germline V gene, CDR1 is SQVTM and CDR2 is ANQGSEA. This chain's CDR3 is CSVGGTQTETQYF. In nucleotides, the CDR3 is TGCAGCGTAGGGGGGACTCAAACGGAGACCCAGTACTTC. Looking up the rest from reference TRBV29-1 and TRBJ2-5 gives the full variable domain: SAVISQKPSRDICQRGTSLTIQCQVDSQVTMMFWYRQQPGQSLTLIATANQGSEATYESGFVIDKFPISRPNLTFSTLTVSNMSPEDSSIYLCSVGGTQTETQYFGPGTRLLVL.

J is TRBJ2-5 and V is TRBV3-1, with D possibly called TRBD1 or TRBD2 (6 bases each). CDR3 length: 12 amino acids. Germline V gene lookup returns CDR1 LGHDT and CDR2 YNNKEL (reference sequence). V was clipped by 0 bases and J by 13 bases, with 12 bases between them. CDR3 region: CASSQDGGPAYF. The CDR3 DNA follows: TGTGCCAGCAGCCAAGATGGGGGGCCGGCGTACTTC.

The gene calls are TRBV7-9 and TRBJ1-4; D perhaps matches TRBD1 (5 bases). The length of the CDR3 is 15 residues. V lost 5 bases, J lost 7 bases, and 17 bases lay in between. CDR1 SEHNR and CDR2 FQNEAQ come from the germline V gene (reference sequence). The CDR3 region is CASSPRADGTEKLFF. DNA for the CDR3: TGTGCCAGCAGCCCAAGGGCGGACGGGACTGAAAAACTGTTTTTT.

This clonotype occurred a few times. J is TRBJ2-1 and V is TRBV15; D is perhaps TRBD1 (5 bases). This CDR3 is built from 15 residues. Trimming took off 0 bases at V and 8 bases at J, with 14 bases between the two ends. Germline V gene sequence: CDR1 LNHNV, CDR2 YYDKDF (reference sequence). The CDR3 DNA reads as TGTGCCACCAGCAGAGATCGGGCAGGGTTTTATGAGCAGTTCTTC. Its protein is CATSRDRAGFYEQFF.

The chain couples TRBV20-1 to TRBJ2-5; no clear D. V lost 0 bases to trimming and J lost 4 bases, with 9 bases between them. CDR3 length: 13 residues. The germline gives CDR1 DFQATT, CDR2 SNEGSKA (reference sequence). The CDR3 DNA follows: TGCAGTGCTAGAGACCACACCTTAGAGACCCAGTACTTC. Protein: CSARDHTLETQYF.

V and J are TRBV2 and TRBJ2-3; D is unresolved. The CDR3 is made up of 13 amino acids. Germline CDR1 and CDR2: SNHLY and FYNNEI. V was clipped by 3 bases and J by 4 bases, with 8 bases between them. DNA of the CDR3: TGTGCCAGCAGTGACGTGGCCGCAGATACGCAGTATTTT. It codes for CASSDVAADTQYF.

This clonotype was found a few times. CDR3 DNA: TGTGCCATCAGTGAGCGGGGGGGGACTAATGAAAAACTGTTTTTT. This encodes CAISERGGTNEKLFF. V and J are TRBV10-3 and TRBJ1-4; a possible D gene is TRBD1 (5 bases). Trimming took off 2 bases at V and 2 bases at J, with 9 bases between the two ends. Per the germline V gene, CDR1 is ENHRY and CDR2 is SYGVKD. The CDR3 spans 15 residues.

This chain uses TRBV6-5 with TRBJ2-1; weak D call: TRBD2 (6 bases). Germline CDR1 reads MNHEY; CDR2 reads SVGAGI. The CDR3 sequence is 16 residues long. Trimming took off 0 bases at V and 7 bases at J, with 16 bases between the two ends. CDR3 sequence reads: CASSYSPGVEGNEQFF. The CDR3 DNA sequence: TGTGCCAGCAGTTACTCTCCGGGGGTGGAGGGGAATGAGCAGTTCTTC.

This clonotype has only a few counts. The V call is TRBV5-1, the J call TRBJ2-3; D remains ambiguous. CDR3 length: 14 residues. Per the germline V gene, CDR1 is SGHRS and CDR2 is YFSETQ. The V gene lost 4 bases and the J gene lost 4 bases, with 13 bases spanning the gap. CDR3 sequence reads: CASSRPESADTQYF. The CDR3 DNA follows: TGCGCCAGCAGCCGGCCCGAGAGTGCAGATACGCAGTATTTT. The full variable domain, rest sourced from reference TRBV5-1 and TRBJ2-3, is KAGVTQTPRYLIKTRGQQVTLSCSPISGHRSVSWYQQTPGQGLQFLFEYFSETQRNKGNFPGRFSGRQFSNSRSEMNVSTLELGDSALYLCASSRPESADTQYFGPGTRLTVL.

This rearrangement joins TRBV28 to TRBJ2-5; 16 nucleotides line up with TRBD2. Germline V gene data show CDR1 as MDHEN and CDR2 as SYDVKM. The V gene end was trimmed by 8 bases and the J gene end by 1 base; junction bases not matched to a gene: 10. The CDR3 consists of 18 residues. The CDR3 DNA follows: TGTGCCAGCTCCCTGGGACTAGCGGGGGGGATACTCCAAGAGACCCAGTACTTC. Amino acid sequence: CASSLGLAGGILQETQYF. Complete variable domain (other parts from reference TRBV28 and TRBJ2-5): DVKVTQSSRYLVKRTGEKVFLECVQDMDHENMFWYRQDPGLGLRLIYFSYDVKMKEKGDIPEGYSVSREKKERFSLILESASTNQTSMYLCASSLGLAGGILQETQYFGPGTRLLVL.

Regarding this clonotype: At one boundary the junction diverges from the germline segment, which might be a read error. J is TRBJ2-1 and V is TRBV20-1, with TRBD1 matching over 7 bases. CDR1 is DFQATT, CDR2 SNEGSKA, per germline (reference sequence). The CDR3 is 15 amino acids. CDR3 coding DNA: TGCGGTGCTAGAGCCACCCCAGGGGGCTACAATGAGCAGTTCTTC. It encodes CGARATPGGYNEQFF.

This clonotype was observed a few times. CDR3: CASRGFTADGEQFF. The CDR3, as DNA: TGCGCCAGCAGGGGTTTTACTGCCGACGGTGAGCAGTTCTTC. This chain uses TRBV5-1 with TRBJ2-1, with D uncertain. Per the germline V gene, CDR1 is SGHRS and CDR2 is YFSETQ. This CDR3 is built from 14 residues. Trimming took off 5 bases at V and 9 bases at J, with 18 bases between the two ends.

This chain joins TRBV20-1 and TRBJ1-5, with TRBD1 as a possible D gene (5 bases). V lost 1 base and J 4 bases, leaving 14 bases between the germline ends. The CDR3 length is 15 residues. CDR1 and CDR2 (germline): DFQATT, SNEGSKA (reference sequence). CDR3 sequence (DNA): TGCAGTGCTAGAGTGGCAGGGACCCTTAATCAGCCCCAGCATTTT. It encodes CSARVAGTLNQPQHF.

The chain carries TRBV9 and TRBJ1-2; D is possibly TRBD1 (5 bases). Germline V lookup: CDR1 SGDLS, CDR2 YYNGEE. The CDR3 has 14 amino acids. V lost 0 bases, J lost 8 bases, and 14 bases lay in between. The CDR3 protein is CASSVDSQGRGYTF. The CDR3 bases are TGTGCCAGCAGCGTAGATTCTCAGGGACGGGGCTACACCTTC.

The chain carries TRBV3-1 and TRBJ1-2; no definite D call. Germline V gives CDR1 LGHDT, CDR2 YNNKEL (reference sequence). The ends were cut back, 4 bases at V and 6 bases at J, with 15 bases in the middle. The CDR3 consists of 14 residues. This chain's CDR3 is CASSPRTAGNGYTF. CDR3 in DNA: TGTGCCAGCAGCCCCCGGACGGCTGGGAATGGCTACACCTTC.

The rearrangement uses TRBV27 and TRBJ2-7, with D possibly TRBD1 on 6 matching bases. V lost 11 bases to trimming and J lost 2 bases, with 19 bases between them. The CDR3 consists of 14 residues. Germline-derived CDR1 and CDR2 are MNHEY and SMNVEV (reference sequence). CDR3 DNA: TGTGCCCGACCTCGGCAGGGGAGTACCTACGAGCAGTACTTC. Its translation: CARPRQGSTYEQYF.